These 8 T cell receptor beta chains were sequenced from one sample in a study of cytomegalovirus exposure and HLA in healthy donors. Clones were read by immunoSEQ multiplex PCR, and TCRdb kept only the in-frame ones, dropping some. The sample holds some 110,000 clones; 88% are singletons and the top ten take about 1.8%. The sequencing input was PBMCs. All receptors derive from a man younger than 35 in good health and CMV-seronegative.

The chain is built from TRBV6-1 and TRBJ2-4, with a weak D call TRBD2 (6 bases). Trimming removed 1 base at V and 2 bases at J, with 15 bases between. The CDR3 totals 17 residues. CDR1 and CDR2 from the germline V gene are MNHNS and SASEGT. The CDR3 is CASSEDPGGGTKNIQYF. In DNA form, the CDR3 reads TGTGCCAGCAGTGAAGACCCCGGGGGAGGTACCAAAAACATTCAGTACTTC.

CDR3 protein: CASSQEASGTGELFF. The CDR3 nucleotides are TGTGCCAGCAGCCAAGAGGCTAGCGGCACCGGGGAGCTGTTTTTT. The V gene is TRBV4-2, the J gene TRBJ2-2; TRBD2 matches at 7 bases. The V gene end was trimmed by 0 bases and the J gene end by 4 bases; junction bases not matched to a gene: 2. This CDR3 spans 15 amino acids. Germline CDR1 and CDR2: LGHNA and YNFKEQ.

CDR3 coding DNA: TGCGCCAGCAGCTCCTCCAGGGCGCTCTATGGCTACACCTTC. Translated: CASSSSRALYGYTF. The rearrangement links TRBV5-1 to TRBJ1-2; weak D call: TRBD1 (5 bases). This CDR3 has 14 amino acids. CDR1 SGHRS and CDR2 YFSETQ come from the germline V gene. V was shortened by 3 bases and J by 4 bases, with 13 bases between the two germline ends.

Many counts were recorded for this clone. J is TRBJ1-5 and V is TRBV6-1; the D is unclear. Germline lookup yields CDR1 MNHNS and CDR2 SASEGT. The CDR3 sequence is 15 residues long. The V gene lost 3 bases and the J gene lost 7 bases, with 16 bases spanning the gap. This CDR3 reads CASSDNRGAGQPQHF. Here the CDR3 DNA reads TGTGCCAGCAGTGATAATCGGGGAGCAGGACAGCCCCAGCATTTT.

This clone was seen more than once but under ten times. This chain links TRBV10-3 with TRBJ1-2; 7 nucleotides agree with TRBD1. Losses at the gene ends were 10 bases for V and 4 bases for J; bases not matched to a gene: 15. This CDR3 region has 15 residues. From germline, CDR1 is ENHRY and CDR2 SYGVKD. The CDR3, as DNA: TGTGCCACAAACAGGGGCGAGTTGTTTCTCTATGGCTACACCTTC. This encodes CATNRGELFLYGYTF.

V is TRBV6-1 and J is TRBJ2-1; D is perhaps TRBD1 (6 bases). This CDR3 is 12 amino acids long. V was shortened by 3 bases and J by 14 bases, with 14 bases between the two germline ends. In germline, CDR1 is MNHNS, CDR2 SASEGT. The CDR3: CASSEGWQGKFF. CDR3 DNA sequence: TGTGCCAGCAGTGAGGGGTGGCAGGGGAAGTTCTTC.

This clone appeared a single time. The CDR3 loop is CASSQRGGGNWNTEAFF. The CDR3 DNA is TGCGCCAGCAGCCAAAGGGGGGGTGGGAACTGGAACACTGAAGCTTTCTTT. V is TRBV4-1 and J is TRBJ1-1; TRBD1 might be the D (6 bases). The V end lost 2 bases, the J end lost 1 base, and 17 bases lay between the germline ends. Per the germline V gene, CDR1 is MGHRA and CDR2 is YSYEKL. The CDR3 is made up of 17 amino acids.

The chain carries TRBV19 and TRBJ2-7; 10 bases align to TRBD2. J lost 4 bases, V lost 6 bases, and 6 bases had no gene match. This CDR3 spans 14 amino acids. Germline CDR1 and CDR2: LNHDA and SQIVND (reference sequence). The CDR3 DNA sequence: TGTGCCAGTAGCGCTAGCGGGGGCCATTACGAGCAGTACTTC. It is translated as CASSASGGHYEQYF.